There are a few counts of the clone carrying this T cell receptor (beta chain). Its antigen is currently unknown. This sample is drawn from a study of glioma-infiltrating T cells. Study outcomes and limitations: Above-expected tissue-blood divergence occurred in all gliomas, most in low-grade ones. Tissue and blood shared very few CDR3 sequences.

V was cut by 3 bases and J by 6 bases, with 14 bases left in between. The CDR3 sequence is 13 residues long. The germline CDR1 and CDR2 sequences are DFQATT and SNEGSKA (reference sequence). TCR alpha and beta CDR3 regions were amplified from RNA using iRepertoire nested multiplex PCR. Tissue mRNA or PBMC total RNA, about 90-400 ng, went into one-step reverse transcription and amplification. MiXCR, applied by TCRdb to the multiplex PCR reads, yields one record per CDR3 protein. The sample consists of under 150,000 distinct CDR3 sequences, around 42% of them appearing once. Source material: glioma tissue, nonneoplastic brain tissue, or PBMCs (not recorded which). The clonotype comes from a human donor with low-grade glioma or glioblastoma, undergoing nonglioma brain surgery, or in good health (not recorded which). The chain recombines TRBV20-1 with TRBJ1-1, with D tentatively TRBD1 (6 bases). The CDR3 region has the DNA TGCAGTGCTAGCCAGACAGGTATTTCTGAAGCTTTCTTT. Amino acids: CSASQTGISEAFF.